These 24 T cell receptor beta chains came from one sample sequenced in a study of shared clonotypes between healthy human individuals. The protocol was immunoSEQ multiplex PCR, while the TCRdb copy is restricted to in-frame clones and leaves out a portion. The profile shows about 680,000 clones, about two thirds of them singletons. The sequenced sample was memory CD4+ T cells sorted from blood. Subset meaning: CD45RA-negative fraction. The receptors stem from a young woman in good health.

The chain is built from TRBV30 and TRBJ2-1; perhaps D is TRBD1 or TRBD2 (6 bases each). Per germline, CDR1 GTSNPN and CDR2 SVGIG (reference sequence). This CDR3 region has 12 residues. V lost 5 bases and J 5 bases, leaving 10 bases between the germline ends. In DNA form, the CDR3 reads TGTGCCTGGGGGGGGCATAACAATGAGCAGTTCTTC. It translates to CAWGGHNNEQFF.

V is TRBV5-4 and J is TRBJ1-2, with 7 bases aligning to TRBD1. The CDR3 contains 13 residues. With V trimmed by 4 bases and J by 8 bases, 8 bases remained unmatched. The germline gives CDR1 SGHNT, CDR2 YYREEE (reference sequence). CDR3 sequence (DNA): TGTGCCAGCAGCGGGGACAGTATGGACGGCTACACCTTC. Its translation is CASSGDSMDGYTF.

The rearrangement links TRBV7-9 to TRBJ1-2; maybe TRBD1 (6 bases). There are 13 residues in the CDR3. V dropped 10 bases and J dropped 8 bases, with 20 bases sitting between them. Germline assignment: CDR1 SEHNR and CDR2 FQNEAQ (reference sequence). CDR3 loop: CATADRSGDGYTF. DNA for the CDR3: TGTGCCACCGCGGATCGATCAGGGGACGGCTACACCTTC.

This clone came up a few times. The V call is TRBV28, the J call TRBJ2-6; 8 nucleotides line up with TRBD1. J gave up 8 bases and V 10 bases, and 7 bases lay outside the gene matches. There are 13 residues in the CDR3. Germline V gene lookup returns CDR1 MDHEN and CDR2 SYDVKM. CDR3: CAIVQGGTNVLTF. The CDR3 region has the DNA TGTGCCATCGTACAGGGGGGAACCAACGTCCTGACTTTC.

CDR3 bases: TGTGCCAGCAGCATTACAGGGTATGCTGAAGCTTTCTTT. This gives the protein CASSITGYAEAFF. The J gene is TRBJ1-1, the V gene TRBV27; TRBD1 is a possible D gene (6 bases). Germline V lookup: CDR1 MNHEY, CDR2 SMNVEV (reference sequence). This CDR3 is 13 amino acids long. V gave up 6 bases and J gave up 6 bases, with 14 bases separating them.

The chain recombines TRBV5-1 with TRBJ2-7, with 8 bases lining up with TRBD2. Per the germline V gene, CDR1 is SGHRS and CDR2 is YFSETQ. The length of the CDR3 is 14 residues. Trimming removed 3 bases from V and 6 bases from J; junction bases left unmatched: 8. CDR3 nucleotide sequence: TGCGCCAGCAGCTCGATTCTAGCGGGCGGCGAGCAGTACTTC. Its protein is CASSSILAGGEQYF.

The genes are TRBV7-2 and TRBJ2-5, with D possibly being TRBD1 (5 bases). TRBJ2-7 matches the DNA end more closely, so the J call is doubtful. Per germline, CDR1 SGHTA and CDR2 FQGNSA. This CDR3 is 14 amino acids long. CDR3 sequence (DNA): TGTGCCAGCAGCTTACCAGGGCTATACTACGAGCAGTACTTC. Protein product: CASSLPGLYYEQYF.

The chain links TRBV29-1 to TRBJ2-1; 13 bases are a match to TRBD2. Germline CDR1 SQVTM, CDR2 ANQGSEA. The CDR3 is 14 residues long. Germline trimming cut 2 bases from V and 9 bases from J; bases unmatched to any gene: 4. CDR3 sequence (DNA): TGCAGCGTTGAACGGCGACTAGCGGGGGGTGAGCAGTTCTTC. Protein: CSVERRLAGGEQFF.

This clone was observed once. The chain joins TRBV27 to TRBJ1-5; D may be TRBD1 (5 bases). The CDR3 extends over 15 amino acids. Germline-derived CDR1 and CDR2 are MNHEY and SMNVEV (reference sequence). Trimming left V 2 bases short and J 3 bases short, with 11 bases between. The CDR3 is CASSLSRALNQPQHF. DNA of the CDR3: TGTGCCAGCAGTTTAAGCAGGGCCCTCAATCAGCCCCAGCATTTT.

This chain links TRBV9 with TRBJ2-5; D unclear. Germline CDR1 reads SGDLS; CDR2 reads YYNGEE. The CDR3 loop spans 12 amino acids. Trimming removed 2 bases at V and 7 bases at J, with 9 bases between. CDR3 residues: CASSVYDGTQYF. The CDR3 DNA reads TGTGCCAGCAGCGTTTATGACGGGACCCAGTACTTC.

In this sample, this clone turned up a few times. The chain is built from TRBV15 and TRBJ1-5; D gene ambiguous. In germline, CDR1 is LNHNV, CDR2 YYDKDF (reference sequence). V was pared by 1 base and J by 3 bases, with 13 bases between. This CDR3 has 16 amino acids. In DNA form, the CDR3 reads TGTGCCACCAGCAGAGGGTCGAGCAGCCTCAATCAGCCCCAGCATTTT. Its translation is CATSRGSSSLNQPQHF.

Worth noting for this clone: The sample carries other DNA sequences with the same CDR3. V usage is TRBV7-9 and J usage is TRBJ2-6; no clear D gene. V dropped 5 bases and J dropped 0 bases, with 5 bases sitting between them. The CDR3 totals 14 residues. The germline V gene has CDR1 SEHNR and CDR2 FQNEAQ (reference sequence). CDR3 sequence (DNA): TGTGCCAGCAGCCTCAGCTCTGGGGCCAACGTCCTGACTTTC. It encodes CASSLSSGANVLTF.

The CDR3 loop reads CASSIGTSYEQYF. DNA of the CDR3: TGTGCCAGTAGTATTGGGACTAGCTATGAGCAGTACTTC. The V call is TRBV19, the J call TRBJ2-7; 9 bases are shared with TRBD2. The CDR3 covers 13 residues. With 3 bases clipped from V and 7 bases from J, the junction kept 4 bases outside the gene matches. Germline CDR1 LNHDA, CDR2 SQIVND (reference sequence).

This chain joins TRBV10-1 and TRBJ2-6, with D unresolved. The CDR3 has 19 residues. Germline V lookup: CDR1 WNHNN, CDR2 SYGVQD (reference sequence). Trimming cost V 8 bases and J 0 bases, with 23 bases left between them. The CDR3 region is CASPYSGPKESSGANVLTF. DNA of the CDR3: TGCGCCAGCCCCTACTCCGGGCCTAAGGAGTCCTCTGGGGCCAACGTCCTGACTTTC.

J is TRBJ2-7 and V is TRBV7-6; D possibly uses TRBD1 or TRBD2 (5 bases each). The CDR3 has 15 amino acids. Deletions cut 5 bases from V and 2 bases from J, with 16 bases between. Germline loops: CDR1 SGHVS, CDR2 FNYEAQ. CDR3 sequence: CASSLTGTPTYEQYF. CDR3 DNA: TGTGCCAGCAGCCTAACCGGGACCCCCACCTACGAGCAGTACTTC.

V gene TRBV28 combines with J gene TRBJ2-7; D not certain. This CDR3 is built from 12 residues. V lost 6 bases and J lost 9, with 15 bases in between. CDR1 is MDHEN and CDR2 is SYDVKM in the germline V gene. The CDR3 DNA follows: TGTGCCAGCAGAACGACGTATCTAGGGCAGTACTTC. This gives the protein CASRTTYLGQYF. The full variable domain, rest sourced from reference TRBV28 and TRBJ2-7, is DVKVTQSSRYLVKRTGEKVFLECVQDMDHENMFWYRQDPGLGLRLIYFSYDVKMKEKGDIPEGYSVSREKKERFSLILESASTNQTSMYLCASRTTYLGQYFGPGTRLTVT.

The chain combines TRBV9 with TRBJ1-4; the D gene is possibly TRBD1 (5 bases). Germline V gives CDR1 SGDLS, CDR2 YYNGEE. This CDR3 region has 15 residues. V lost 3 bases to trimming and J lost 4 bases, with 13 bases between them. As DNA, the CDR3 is TGTGCCAGCAGCGCCGGGACTGAGAATAATGAAAAACTGTTTTTT. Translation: CASSAGTENNEKLFF.

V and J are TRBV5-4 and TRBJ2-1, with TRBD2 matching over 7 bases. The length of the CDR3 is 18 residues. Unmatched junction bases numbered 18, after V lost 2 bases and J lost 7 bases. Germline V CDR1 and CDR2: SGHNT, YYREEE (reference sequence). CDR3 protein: CASSFPVDRGGSRNEQFF. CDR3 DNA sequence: TGTGCCAGCAGCTTCCCCGTAGATCGGGGAGGGAGTAGGAATGAGCAGTTCTTC.

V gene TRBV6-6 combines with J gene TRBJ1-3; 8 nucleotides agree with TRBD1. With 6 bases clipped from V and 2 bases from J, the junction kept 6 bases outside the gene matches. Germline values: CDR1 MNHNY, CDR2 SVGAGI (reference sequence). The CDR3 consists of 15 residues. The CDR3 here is CASSKGQVTGNTIYF. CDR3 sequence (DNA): TGTGCCAGCAGCAAGGGACAGGTCACTGGAAACACCATATATTTT.

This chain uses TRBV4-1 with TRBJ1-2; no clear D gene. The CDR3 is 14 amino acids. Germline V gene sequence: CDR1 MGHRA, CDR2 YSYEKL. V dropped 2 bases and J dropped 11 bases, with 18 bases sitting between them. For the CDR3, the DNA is TGCGCCAGCAGCCAACCCCCAGGCCTTGATATGTACACCTTC. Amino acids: CASSQPPGLDMYTF.

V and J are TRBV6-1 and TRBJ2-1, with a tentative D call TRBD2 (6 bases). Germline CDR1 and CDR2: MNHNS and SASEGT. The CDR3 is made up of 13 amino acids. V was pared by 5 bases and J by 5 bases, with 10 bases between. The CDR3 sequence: CASSRENDNEQFF. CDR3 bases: TGTGCCAGCAGTCGGGAGAACGACAATGAGCAGTTCTTC.

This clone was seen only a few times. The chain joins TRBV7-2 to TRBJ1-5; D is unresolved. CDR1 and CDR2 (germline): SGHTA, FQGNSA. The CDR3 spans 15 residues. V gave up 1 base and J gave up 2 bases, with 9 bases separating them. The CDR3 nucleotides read TGTGCCAGCAGCTTAGGCTCTTGGGGCAATCAGCCCCAGCATTTT. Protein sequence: CASSLGSWGNQPQHF.

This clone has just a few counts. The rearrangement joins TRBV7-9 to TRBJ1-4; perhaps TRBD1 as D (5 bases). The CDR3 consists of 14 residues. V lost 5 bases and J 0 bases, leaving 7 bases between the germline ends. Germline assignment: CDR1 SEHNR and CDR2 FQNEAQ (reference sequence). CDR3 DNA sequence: TGTGCCAGCAGCATACAGGCAACTAATGAAAAACTGTTTTTT. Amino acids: CASSIQATNEKLFF.

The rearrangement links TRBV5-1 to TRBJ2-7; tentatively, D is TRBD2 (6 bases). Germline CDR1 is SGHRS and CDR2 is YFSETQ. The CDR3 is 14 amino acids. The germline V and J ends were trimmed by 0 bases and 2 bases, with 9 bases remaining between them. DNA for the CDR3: TGCGCCAGCAGCTTGGAGGTAGCGGCCTACGAGCAGTACTTC. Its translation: CASSLEVAAYEQYF.